This TCR beta chain emerged from a study of cytomegalovirus exposure and HLA in healthy donors. Looking at the study overall: A prior analysis found roughly 100 million unique TCR beta sequences from 170 million or so T cells. Study-level points and caveats: Cytomegalovirus association was listed for 150 or so TCR beta chains. The productive fraction for most TCR beta V segments was about 90% or about 30% in an earlier analysis. A reported reduction in N-insertions relative to the roughly 640-donor mean was seen in an Asian-associated ancestry cluster in a later analysis.

Use of 60 Vbeta and 13 Jbeta primers characterized the PCR. The protocol was immunoSEQ multiplex PCR, while the TCRdb copy is restricted to in-frame clones and leaves out a portion. The data show 90,000 to 150,000 clones, with about 75% seen just once and around 12% held by the top ten. A word on this clone: What it recognizes is unknown.

This CDR3 has 13 amino acids. Trimming at V came to 7 bases and at J to 15 bases, leaving 6 bases not matched to a gene. Germline V lookup: CDR1 LNHDA, CDR2 SQIVND (reference sequence). The gene calls are TRBV19 and TRBJ2-1, with 16 positions matching TRBD2. Sequenced sample: PBMCs. The origin of this receptor is a woman in her 40s in good health and CMV-seropositive. The CDR3 DNA is TGTGCCAGTAAGGGACTAGCGGGGGGGGTAGCGTTCTTC. Amino acid sequence: CASKGLAGGVAFF.